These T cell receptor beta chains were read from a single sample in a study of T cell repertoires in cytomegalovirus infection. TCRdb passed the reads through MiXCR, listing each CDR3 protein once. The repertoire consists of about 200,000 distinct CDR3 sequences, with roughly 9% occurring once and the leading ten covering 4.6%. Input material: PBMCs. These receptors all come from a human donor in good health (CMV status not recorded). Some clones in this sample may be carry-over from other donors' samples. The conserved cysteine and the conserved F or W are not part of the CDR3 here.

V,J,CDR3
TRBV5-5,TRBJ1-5,ASSRTGTQPQH
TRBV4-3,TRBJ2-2,ASSQEPSGRMAGELF
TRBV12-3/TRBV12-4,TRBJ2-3,ASSYGLAGPADTQY
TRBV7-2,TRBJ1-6,ASSPYRGRNSPLH
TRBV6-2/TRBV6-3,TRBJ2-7,ASSYVPGLATS
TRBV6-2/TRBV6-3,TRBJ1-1,ASSHPGQGGGKAEAF
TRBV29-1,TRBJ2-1,SVEDFAGANDEQF
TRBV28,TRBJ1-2,ASRPQGGPGGYT
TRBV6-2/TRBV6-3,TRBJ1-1,ASSFGPDRGTEAF
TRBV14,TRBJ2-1,ASSRPSSGPFNEQF
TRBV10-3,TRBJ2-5,AISDSRETQY
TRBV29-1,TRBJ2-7,SVGARGSSYEQY
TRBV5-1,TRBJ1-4,ASSLGVAATNEKLF
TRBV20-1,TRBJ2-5,SARGQGALETQY
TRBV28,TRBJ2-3,ASSWLAVDTQY
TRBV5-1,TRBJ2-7,ASSPGQANPYEQY
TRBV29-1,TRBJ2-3,SVENPGGQTLNTDTQY
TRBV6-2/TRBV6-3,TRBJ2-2,ASNKLAGTNTGELF
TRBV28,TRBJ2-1,ASSSLAAGSYEQF
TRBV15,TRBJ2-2,ATSRDAGVPGELF
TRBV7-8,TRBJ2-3,ASSLGGGDWDTQY
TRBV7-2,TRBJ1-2,ASSERPGEGYT
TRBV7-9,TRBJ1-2,ASSLGGTGRNYGYT
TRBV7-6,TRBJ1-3,ASSLGGTGINRGTIY
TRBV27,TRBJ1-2,ASSLQGGNYGYT
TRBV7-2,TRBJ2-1,ASSQLAHGSSYNEQF
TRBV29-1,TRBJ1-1,SASHGTEAF
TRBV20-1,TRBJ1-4,SAPGRGTGKLF
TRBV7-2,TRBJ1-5,ASSPNQPGNGNQPQH
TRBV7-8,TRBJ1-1,DPHAMNIVEAF
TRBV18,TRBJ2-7,ASSPLPTSGSYEQY
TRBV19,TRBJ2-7,ASSIGGGGTYEQY
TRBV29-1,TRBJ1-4,SVIGVEKLF
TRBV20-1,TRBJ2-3,STAGVADTQY
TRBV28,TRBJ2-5,ASNSIQMETQY
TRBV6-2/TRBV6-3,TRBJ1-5,ASIEGGSNQPQH
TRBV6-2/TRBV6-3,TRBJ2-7,ASSYSIALAGSGFEQY
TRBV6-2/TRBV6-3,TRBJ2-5,ASSFTGAQETQY
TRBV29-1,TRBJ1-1,SADRGGNTEAF
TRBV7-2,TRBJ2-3,ASSFKGTNTQY
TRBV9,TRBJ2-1,ASTPGTGSNNEQF
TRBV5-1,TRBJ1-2,ASSFGTGDIA